Below, 24 T cell receptor beta chains from the same sample are listed, as sequenced in a study of healthy donors' naive CD4 and CD8 T cells. TCR libraries were built from approximately 520 ng of total RNA by linear amplification. TCRdb used MiXCR to reprocess the reads, holding one entry per CDR3 protein. The table includes around 200,000 distinct CDR3 sequences, nearly 75% detected once. The sample taken for sequencing was naive CD4+ and CD8+ T cells sorted from blood, pooled from several donors. The receptors originated from a pool of human donors in good health; the sample pools cells from several healthy donors.

This chain uses TRBV19 with TRBJ2-2; 9 positions match TRBD1. Germline loops: CDR1 LNHDA, CDR2 SQIVND (reference sequence). CDR3 length equals 15 residues. V shed 6 bases, J shed 0 bases, and the junction held 2 bases outside the gene matches. The CDR3 DNA follows: TGTGCCAGTAGAGGGGACAGGGCGAACACCGGGGAGCTGTTTTTT. It yields the protein CASRGDRANTGELFF. Using reference TRBV19 and TRBJ2-2 for the parts outside the CDR3, the full variable domain is DGGITQSPKYLFRKEGQNVTLSCEQNLNHDAMYWYRQDPGQGLRLIYYSQIVNDFQKGDIAEGYSVSREKKESFPLTVTSAQKNPTAFYLCASRGDRANTGELFFGEGSRLTVL.

This sequence joins TRBV20-1 and TRBJ2-1, with 7 bases fitting TRBD1. Trimming took 3 bases from V and 2 from J; bases not matched to a gene: 7. The CDR3 runs to 15 residues. Per the germline V gene, CDR1 is DFQATT and CDR2 is SNEGSKA (reference sequence). CDR3 residues: CSARLGTEPYNEQFF. CDR3 nucleotides: TGCAGTGCTAGGCTTGGGACAGAACCCTACAATGAGCAGTTCTTC.

The rearrangement links TRBV4-3 to TRBJ2-7, with 7 bases fitting TRBD1. Germline-derived CDR1 and CDR2 are LGHNA and YSLEER. V trimming: 0 bases; J trimming: 4 bases; junction bases outside the gene matches: 9. The CDR3 extends over 16 amino acids. The CDR3 nucleotides are TGCGCCAGCAGCCAAGATCTTGGGACAGAGTTGTACGAGCAGTACTTC. This sequence encodes CASSQDLGTELYEQYF.

The CDR3 coding sequence is TGTGCCAGTACCATCGTGCCCAGCGGTGTGAATGAGCAGTTCTTC. Amino acids: CASTIVPSGVNEQFF. The genes are TRBV19 and TRBJ2-1, with D possibly TRBD2 on 5 matching bases. CDR1 and CDR2 (germline): LNHDA, SQIVND (reference sequence). There are 15 residues in the CDR3. V was trimmed by 7 bases and J by 7 bases, leaving 20 bases between them.

This chain joins TRBV19 and TRBJ2-6; tentatively, D is TRBD1 (7 bases). This CDR3 is 18 amino acids long. Germline CDR1 is LNHDA and CDR2 is SQIVND (reference sequence). The V gene lost 2 bases and the J gene lost 0 bases, with 14 bases spanning the gap. The DNA for the CDR3 is TGTGCCAGTAGTATAAGGAGGGGGCTCACCTCTGGGGCCAACGTCCTGACTTTC. Encoded protein: CASSIRRGLTSGANVLTF.

The V gene is TRBV20-1, the J gene TRBJ2-1; a possible D gene is TRBD1 (5 bases). The CDR3 sequence is 13 residues long. The V end lost 3 bases, the J end lost 2 bases, and 8 bases lay between the germline ends. Per germline, CDR1 DFQATT and CDR2 SNEGSKA (reference sequence). CDR3: CSASPTAYNEQFF. The CDR3 nucleotides are TGCAGTGCTAGCCCGACAGCCTACAATGAGCAGTTCTTC.

The V gene is TRBV29-1, the J gene TRBJ1-2, with D unclear. Per germline, CDR1 SQVTM and CDR2 ANQGSEA. This CDR3 is built from 13 residues. Trimming took 1 base from V and 8 from J, leaving 14 bases between them. The CDR3 coding sequence is TGCAGCGTTGAAGGCCGGAGCCCCCTGGGCTACACCTTC. This gives the protein CSVEGRSPLGYTF.

This chain joins TRBV7-9 and TRBJ1-5; D call uncertain. The germline V gene encodes CDR1 SEHNR and CDR2 FQNEAQ (reference sequence). The CDR3 contains 15 residues. V lost 5 bases to trimming and J lost 0 bases, with 11 bases between them. The CDR3 coding sequence is TGTGCCAGCAGCCCAACGGGTACTAGCAATCAGCCCCAGCATTTT. This gives the protein CASSPTGTSNQPQHF. Supplemented by reference TRBV7-9 and TRBJ1-5, the full variable domain reads DTGVSQNPRHKITKRGQNVTFRCDPISEHNRLYWYRQTLGQGPEFLTYFQNEAQLEKSRLLSDRFSAERPKGSFSTLEIQRTEQGDSAMYLCASSPTGTSNQPQHFGDGTRLSIL.

The chain couples TRBV5-1 to TRBJ2-3; D possibly corresponds to TRBD1 (6 bases). Germline V gene lookup returns CDR1 SGHRS and CDR2 YFSETQ. V dropped 1 base and J dropped 5 bases, with 8 bases sitting between them. This CDR3 spans 13 amino acids. As DNA, the CDR3 is TGCGCCAGCAGCTTGTCAGGGGTAGATACGCAGTATTTT. It specifies CASSLSGVDTQYF.

This clonotype was found a few times. This rearrangement joins TRBV15 to TRBJ1-1; no clear D gene. CDR3 length: 15 amino acids. Trimming removed 0 bases from V and 4 bases from J, with 12 bases in between. Germline CDR1 LNHNV, CDR2 YYDKDF (reference sequence). The CDR3 DNA follows: TGTGCCACCAGCAGAGATCCCCAGCTCCGCACTGAAGCTTTCTTT. Protein product: CATSRDPQLRTEAFF.

The chain has TRBV15 and TRBJ2-5; unclear D gene. V gave up 0 bases and J gave up 1 base, with 6 bases separating them. The CDR3 contains 14 residues. Per the germline V gene, CDR1 is LNHNV and CDR2 is YYDKDF (reference sequence). In DNA, the CDR3 is TGTGCCACCAGCAGAGATCTTAGCCAAGAGACCCAGTACTTC. It codes for CATSRDLSQETQYF.

This chain links TRBV2 with TRBJ1-1; 8 nucleotides match TRBD1. Per the germline V gene, CDR1 is SNHLY and CDR2 is FYNNEI. This CDR3 contains 14 residues. The ends lost 7 bases at V and 1 base at J; junction bases unmatched: 5. As DNA, the CDR3 is TGTGCCAGCAAACAGGGGGGACAGAACACTGAAGCTTTCTTT. Protein: CASKQGGQNTEAFF.

This chain joins TRBV19 and TRBJ1-1; tentatively, D is TRBD1 (5 bases). CDR1 and CDR2 (germline): LNHDA, SQIVND (reference sequence). V gave up 2 bases and J gave up 8 bases, with 12 bases separating them. The CDR3 spans 13 residues. The CDR3 reads CASSIRGWDEAFF. The CDR3 DNA reads as TGTGCCAGTAGTATACGAGGGTGGGACGAAGCTTTCTTT. Filled out from reference TRBV19 and TRBJ1-1, the complete variable domain reads DGGITQSPKYLFRKEGQNVTLSCEQNLNHDAMYWYRQDPGQGLRLIYYSQIVNDFQKGDIAEGYSVSREKKESFPLTVTSAQKNPTAFYLCASSIRGWDEAFFGQGTRLTVV.

This rearrangement joins TRBV4-3 to TRBJ1-1, with D uncertain. V dropped 3 bases and J dropped 2 bases, with 4 bases sitting between them. This CDR3 spans 12 amino acids. Germline V gene sequence: CDR1 LGHNA, CDR2 YSLEER. CDR3 residues: CASSQHNTEAFF. The CDR3 bases are TGCGCCAGCAGCCAGCATAACACTGAAGCTTTCTTT.

The chain recombines TRBV19 with TRBJ1-1; 7 bases map to TRBD1. Looked up from germline, CDR1 is LNHDA and CDR2 is SQIVND (reference sequence). The CDR3 runs to 15 residues. After removal of 6 bases from V and 4 bases from J, the junction contained 11 bases not matched to a gene. Here the CDR3 reads CASSSNTGEGTEAFF. In DNA, the CDR3 is TGTGCCAGTAGCTCCAATACAGGGGAGGGCACTGAAGCTTTCTTT.

This rearrangement joins TRBV4-3 to TRBJ1-2; TRBD1 is a possible D gene (6 bases). CDR1 is LGHNA and CDR2 is YSLEER in the germline V gene. Trimming took off 3 bases at V and 4 bases at J, with 12 bases between the two ends. The CDR3 is 14 amino acids. DNA of the CDR3: TGCGCCAGCAGCCAGAGAACAGGGCTCTATGGCTACACCTTC. This encodes CASSQRTGLYGYTF.

The chain carries TRBV29-1 and TRBJ2-1, with 8 bases matching TRBD1. Germline CDR1 SQVTM, CDR2 ANQGSEA. V was clipped by 7 bases and J by 5 bases; unmatched bases: 4. CDR3 length: 12 amino acids. CDR3 residues: CSEWTGHNEQFF. CDR3 DNA sequence: TGCAGCGAGTGGACAGGGCACAATGAGCAGTTCTTC.

The table lists this clonotype with a few counts. This chain joins TRBV14 and TRBJ2-7, with 8 bases identical to TRBD1. Losses at the gene ends were 4 bases for V and 2 bases for J; bases not matched to a gene: 4. The CDR3 contains 14 residues. Germline V gene lookup returns CDR1 SGHDN and CDR2 FVKESK. This CDR3 is CASSPGTGPYEQYF. The CDR3 DNA follows: TGTGCCAGCAGCCCCGGGACAGGCCCCTACGAGCAGTACTTC.

J is TRBJ1-1 and V is TRBV27, with a tentative D call TRBD1 (5 bases). This CDR3 spans 13 amino acids. Trimming took off 9 bases at V and 1 base at J, with 12 bases between the two ends. Germline V CDR1 and CDR2: MNHEY, SMNVEV (reference sequence). CDR3 sequence reads: CASSAGANTEAFF. DNA of the CDR3: TGTGCCAGTTCCGCCGGGGCGAACACTGAAGCTTTCTTT.

The chain links TRBV6-1 to TRBJ2-3, with 9 bases matching TRBD2. This CDR3 contains 14 residues. Trimming cost V 8 bases and J 3 bases; bases outside gene matches: 6. Per the germline V gene, CDR1 is MNHNS and CDR2 is SASEGT. The CDR3 sequence: CASSPSGMTDTQYF. In DNA, the CDR3 is TGTGCCAGCTCCCCTAGCGGGATGACAGATACGCAGTATTTT.

There are many counts of this clonotype. This chain links TRBV19 with TRBJ1-1; D gene ambiguous. V was cut by 2 bases and J by 0 bases, with 4 bases left in between. The CDR3 consists of 13 residues. Germline assignment: CDR1 LNHDA and CDR2 SQIVND (reference sequence). CDR3 DNA sequence: TGTGCCAGTAGTATATTCGTGAACACTGAAGCTTTCTTT. Protein: CASSIFVNTEAFF.

The J gene is TRBJ2-1, the V gene TRBV29-1; unclear D gene. From germline, CDR1 is SQVTM and CDR2 ANQGSEA. The CDR3 sequence is 13 residues long. V lost 1 base and J 5 bases, leaving 9 bases between the germline ends. As DNA, the CDR3 is TGCAGCGTTGAAGGAGGTCAAAACAATGAGCAGTTCTTC. It is translated as CSVEGGQNNEQFF.

A few counts support this clonotype. CDR3 sequence: CSSGELVYNEQFF. CDR3 bases: TGCAGCTCGGGTGAGTTGGTCTACAATGAGCAGTTCTTC. V gene TRBV29-1 combines with J gene TRBJ2-1, with D uncertain. The CDR3 consists of 13 residues. The germline CDR1 and CDR2 sequences are SQVTM and ANQGSEA. V shed 8 bases and J shed 3 bases, with 14 bases lying between them.

The chain has TRBV30 and TRBJ1-1; 7 bases line up with TRBD1. The CDR3 consists of 13 residues. Trimming took 2 bases from V and 4 from J; bases not matched to a gene: 4. Germline V gene data show CDR1 as GTSNPN and CDR2 as SVGIG (reference sequence). The DNA for the CDR3 is TGTGCCTGGAGTCGACAGGGCGGCACTGAAGCTTTCTTT. Amino acid sequence: CAWSRQGGTEAFF.